Presented here are 10 T cell receptor beta chains from one specimen sequenced in a study of tumor-infiltrating lymphocytes in primary liver carcinoma. TCR beta cDNA was reverse-transcribed from roughly 0.45 ug of total RNA. The reaction used a constant-region primer and ProtoScript II reverse transcriptase. Three-round nested multiplex PCR performed with slightly modified ARM-PCR produced the TCR beta libraries. Investigators reported that the first two PCR rounds, at 10 cycles each, used TRBV1-TRBV30 forward primers with a C-beta reverse primer. TCRdb passed the multiplex PCR reads through MiXCR, listing each CDR3 protein once. The sample records 55,000 or so distinct CDR3 sequences, over 65% being singletons. Co-extraction yielded RNA and DNA from around 20-30 mg of unsorted bulk tissue. The sequencing sample was made of liver tumor tissue from sampling region 2. The subset denotes: tumor region T2, inferior pole. The receptors originated from a man in his forties with primary liver carcinoma and hepatitis B virus infection.

This chain joins TRBV6-6 and TRBJ2-4; D not resolved. V was shortened by 6 bases and J by 0 bases, with 9 bases between the two germline ends. The CDR3 loop spans 14 amino acids. From germline, CDR1 is MNHNY and CDR2 SVGAGI (reference sequence). The DNA of the CDR3 is TGTGCCAGCAGCCCCGGCCAAGCCAAAAACATTCAGTACTTC. As protein: CASSPGQAKNIQYF.

This chain uses TRBV4-1 with TRBJ1-2, with a possible D match to TRBD1 (5 bases). The CDR3 has 14 amino acids. Trimming took off 5 bases at V and 8 bases at J, with 18 bases between the two ends. CDR1 is MGHRA, CDR2 YSYEKL, per germline. Written as DNA, the CDR3 is TGCGCCAGCAGCTCACCGGTCAGGGCGGGGGGCTACACCTTC. Its translation is CASSSPVRAGGYTF.

To note about this clonotype: The germline gene is not matched at one end of the junction; a read error may be the cause. The chain carries TRBV10-3 and TRBJ1-1; D call uncertain. CDR1 and CDR2 from the germline V gene are ENHRY and SYGVKD. The CDR3 is 11 residues long. Here the CDR3 DNA reads TGTACCATCAGTGCCGTGACTGAGGCATTCTTT. Residues: CTISAVTEAFF.

As for this clonotype: A junction end diverges from the germline sequence, so it may reflect a read error. The chain recombines TRBV30 with TRBJ2-2, with 9 bases that match TRBD1. Germline CDR1 GTSNPN, CDR2 SVGIG (reference sequence). The CDR3 length is 15 residues. CDR3 sequence: CAWSFRDRVTGELLF. CDR3 DNA sequence: TGTGCCTGGAGCTTCCGGGACAGGGTCACCGGGGAGCTGCTTTTT.

The gene calls are TRBV5-5 and TRBJ2-3, with D possibly TRBD2 on 5 matching bases. CDR1 is SGHKS, CDR2 YYEKEE, per germline (reference sequence). CDR3 length equals 12 residues. This CDR3 reads CAGSFGLDTQYF. The CDR3 DNA reads as TGTGCTGGCAGCTTTGGACTCGATACGCAGTATTTT. Complete variable domain (other parts from reference TRBV5-5 and TRBJ2-3): DAGVTQSPTHLIKTRGQQVTLRCSPISGHKSVSWYQQVLGQGPQFIFQYYEKEERGRGNFPDRFSARQFPNYSSELNVNALLLGDSALYLCAGSFGLDTQYFGPGTRLTVL.

The chain combines TRBV20-1 with TRBJ2-2; TRBD1 agrees at 8 bases. The germline gives CDR1 DFQATT, CDR2 SNEGSKA (reference sequence). The CDR3 contains 15 residues. Trimming at V came to 3 bases and at J to 3 bases, leaving 6 bases not matched to a gene. CDR3 in amino acids: CSASSQGADTGELFF. The CDR3 coding sequence is TGCAGTGCTAGTTCCCAGGGGGCGGACACCGGGGAGCTGTTTTTT.

For this clonotype: Possible read error: a much larger clone is one base away. The chain links TRBV29-1 to TRBJ1-1; a weak D match, TRBD1 (5 bases). CDR1 is SQVTM, CDR2 ANQGSEA, per germline. CDR3 length equals 13 residues. DNA of the CDR3: TGCAGCGGGGGAGACAGCCTGAACTCTGAAGCTTTCTTT. Residues: CSGGDSLNSEAFF.

As to this clonotype: One junction end disagrees with the germline gene, perhaps due to a read error. The chain employs TRBV6-5 and TRBJ2-6; either TRBD1 or TRBD2 may supply D (5 bases each). The CDR3 has 17 amino acids. Germline CDR1 MNHEY, CDR2 SVGAGI. CDR3 region: CASSYGGSSSGANVLAF. DNA of the CDR3: TGTGCCAGCAGTTACGGAGGCAGTTCCTCTGGGGCCAACGTCCTGGCTTTC.

Note on this clonotype: A junction end diverges from the germline sequence, so it may reflect a read error. The chain couples TRBV6-2 or TRBV6-3 to TRBJ2-1; 8 positions agree with TRBD2. CDR1 is MNHEY and CDR2 is SVGEGT in the germline V gene. CDR3 size: 14 residues. This CDR3 reads CVSSILAANNEQFF. The CDR3 DNA reads as TGTGTCAGCAGTATACTAGCGGCAAACAATGAGCAGTTCTTC.

The V and J genes are TRBV4-3 and TRBJ2-1, with D perhaps TRBD2 (6 bases). The J call could be wrong; TRBJ2-7 is a better fit for the DNA end. The length of the CDR3 is 17 residues. The germline V gene encodes CDR1 LGHNA and CDR2 YSLEER. In DNA form, the CDR3 reads TGCGCCAGCAGCCAAGATCTGCGGAGGGCGTACTACAATGAGCAGTACTTC. Encoded protein: CASSQDLRRAYYNEQYF.